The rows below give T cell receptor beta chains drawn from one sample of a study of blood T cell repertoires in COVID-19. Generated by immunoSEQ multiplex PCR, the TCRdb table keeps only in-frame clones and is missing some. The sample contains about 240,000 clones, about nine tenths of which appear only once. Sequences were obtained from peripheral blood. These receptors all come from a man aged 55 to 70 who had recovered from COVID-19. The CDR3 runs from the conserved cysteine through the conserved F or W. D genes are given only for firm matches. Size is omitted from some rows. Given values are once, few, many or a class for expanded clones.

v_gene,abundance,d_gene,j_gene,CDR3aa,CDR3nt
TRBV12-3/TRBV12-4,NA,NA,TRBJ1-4,CASSRGYNEKLFF,TGTGCCAGCAGTAGGGGGTATAATGAAAAACTGTTTTTT
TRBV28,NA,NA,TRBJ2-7,CASSFPSVKSYEQYF,TGTGCCAGCAGTTTTCCGAGCGTCAAATCCTACGAGCAGTACTTC
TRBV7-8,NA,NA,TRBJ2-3,CASSLALRQGLPSTDTQYF,TGTGCCAGCAGCTTAGCGCTAAGACAGGGACTTCCTAGCACAGATACGCAGTATTTT
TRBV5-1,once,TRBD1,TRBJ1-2,CASSYGPDRGGQYGYTF,TGCGCCAGCAGCTACGGACCTGACAGGGGCGGTCAGTATGGCTACACCTTC
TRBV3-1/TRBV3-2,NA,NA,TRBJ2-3,CASSQGTGTQYF,TGTGCCAGCAGCCAAGGGACGGGAACGCAGTATTTT
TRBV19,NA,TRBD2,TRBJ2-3,CASSLLAGGTDTQYF,TGTGCCAGTAGTTTACTAGCGGGGGGCACAGATACGCAGTATTTT
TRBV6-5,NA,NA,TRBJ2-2,CASSYSRGLTGELFF,TGTGCCAGCAGTTACTCCAGAGGGCTCACCGGGGAGCTGTTTTTT
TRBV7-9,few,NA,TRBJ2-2,CASSTTGATNTGELFF,TGTGCCAGCAGCACTACAGGAGCGACTAACACCGGGGAGCTGTTTTTT
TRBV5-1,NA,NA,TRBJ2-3,CASSVGATTDTQYF,TGCGCCAGCAGCGTAGGAGCTACCACAGATACGCAGTATTTT
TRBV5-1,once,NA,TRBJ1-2,CASSSASRREAGGYTF,TGCGCCAGCAGCTCTGCTTCTCGCAGGGAGGCAGGTGGCTACACCTTC
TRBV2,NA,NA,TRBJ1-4,CASSPGRGGEKLFF,TGTGCCAGCAGTCCCGGACGGGGAGGTGAAAAACTGTTTTTT
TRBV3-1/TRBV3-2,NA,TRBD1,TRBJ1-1,CASSQGTGTRAFF,TGTGCCAGCAGCCAGGGGACAGGGACCCGAGCTTTCTTT
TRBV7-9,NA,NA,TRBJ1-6,CAAIDGDSPLHF,TGTGCCGCTATCGACGGAGATTCACCCCTCCACTTT
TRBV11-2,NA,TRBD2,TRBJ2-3,CASSLNGGSTDTQYF,TGTGCCAGCAGCTTAAACGGGGGGAGCACAGATACGCAGTATTTT
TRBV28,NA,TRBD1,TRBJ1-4,CASSPTGGYEKLFF,TGTGCCAGCAGTCCGACAGGGGGATACGAAAAACTGTTTTTT
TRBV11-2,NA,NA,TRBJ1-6,CASSPESGFRSPLHF,TGTGCCAGCAGCCCAGAGTCAGGGTTCCGCTCACCCCTCCACTTT
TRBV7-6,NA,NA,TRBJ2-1,CASSGGRNEQFF,TGTGCCAGCAGCGGGGGCCGCAATGAGCAGTTCTTC
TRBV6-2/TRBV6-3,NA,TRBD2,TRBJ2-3,CASSYDGGGTDTQYF,TGTGCCAGCAGTTACGACGGGGGGGGCACAGATACGCAGTATTTT
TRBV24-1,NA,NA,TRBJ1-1,CATSDPTSRVGQAFF,TGTGCCACCAGTGATCCGACCTCCCGAGTGGGCCAAGCTTTCTTT
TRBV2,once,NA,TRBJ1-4,CASSDRGVGKLFF,TGTGCCAGCAGTGACAGAGGAGTCGGAAAACTGTTTTTT
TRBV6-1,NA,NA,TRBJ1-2,CASSEGGRDYGYTF,TGTGCCAGCAGTGAAGGGGGCAGGGACTATGGCTACACCTTC
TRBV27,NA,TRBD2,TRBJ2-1,CASSPGPGTSGGADEQFF,TGTGCCAGCAGTCCGGGTCCCGGGACTAGCGGGGGGGCCGATGAGCAGTTCTTC
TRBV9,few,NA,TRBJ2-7,CASSVHVAPYEQYF,TGTGCCAGCAGCGTACACGTAGCACCATACGAGCAGTACTTC
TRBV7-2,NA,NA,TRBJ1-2,CASSLERGGVGGYTF,TGTGCCAGCAGCTTAGAAAGGGGGGGCGTCGGTGGCTACACCTTC
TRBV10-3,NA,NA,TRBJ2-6,CAIGQTNSGANVLTF,TGTGCCATCGGACAGACAAACTCTGGGGCCAACGTCCTGACTTTC
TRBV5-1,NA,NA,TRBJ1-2,CASSLEPGDGYTF,TGCGCCAGCAGCTTGGAACCAGGGGACGGCTACACCTTC
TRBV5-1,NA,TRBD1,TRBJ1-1,CASSLEPTGDTPTEAFF,TGCGCCAGCAGCTTGGAGCCGACAGGGGATACCCCCACTGAAGCTTTCTTT
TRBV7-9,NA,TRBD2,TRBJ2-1,CASSKRTSALLDEQFF,TGTGCCAGCAGCAAACGGACTAGCGCCCTTTTGGATGAGCAGTTCTTC
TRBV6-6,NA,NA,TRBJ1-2,CASSSQGVYGYTF,TGTGCCAGCAGTTCTCAGGGCGTCTATGGCTACACCTTC
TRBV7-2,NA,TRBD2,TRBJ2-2,CASSPGTSFSGELFF,TGTGCCAGCAGCCCCGGGACTAGTTTTAGCGGGGAGCTGTTTTTT
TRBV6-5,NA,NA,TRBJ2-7,CASSIQGYEQYF,TGTGCCAGCAGTATACAGGGCTACGAGCAGTACTTC
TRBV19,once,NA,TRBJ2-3,CASSIATGRTDTQYF,TGTGCCAGTAGTATAGCAACAGGACGCACAGATACGCAGTATTTT
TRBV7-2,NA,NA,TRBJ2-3,CASSTRGGDRLDTQYF,TGTGCCAGCAGCACGAGAGGGGGTGACCGTCTAGATACGCAGTATTTT
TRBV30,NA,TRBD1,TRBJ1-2,CAWSVSRTGRDGYTF,TGTGCCTGGAGTGTATCCCGGACAGGGCGGGATGGCTACACCTTC
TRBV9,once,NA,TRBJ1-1,CASSVARMNTEAFF,TGTGCCAGCAGCGTAGCTAGGATGAACACTGAAGCTTTCTTT
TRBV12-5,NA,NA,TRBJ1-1,CASGLFMNTEAFF,TGTGCTAGTGGTCTTTTTATGAACACTGAAGCTTTCTTT
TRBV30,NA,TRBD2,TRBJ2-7,CAWSVRGTSVSYEQYF,TGTGCCTGGAGTGTGCGGGGGACTAGCGTTTCCTACGAGCAGTACTTC
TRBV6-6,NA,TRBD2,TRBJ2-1,CASSRGGASYNEQFF,TGTGCCAGCAGCCGCGGGGGGGCCTCCTACAATGAGCAGTTCTTC
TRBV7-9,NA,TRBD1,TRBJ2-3,CASSYGQGSADTQYF,TGTGCCAGCAGCTATGGACAGGGGAGCGCAGATACGCAGTATTTT
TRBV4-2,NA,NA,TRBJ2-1,CASSQGSASAVYNEQFF,TGTGCCAGCAGCCAAGGTTCGGCCTCCGCGGTCTACAATGAGCAGTTCTTC
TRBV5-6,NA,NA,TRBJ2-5,CASSPRWGRGNEETQYF,TGTGCCAGCAGCCCCCGATGGGGCAGGGGCAATGAAGAGACCCAGTACTTC
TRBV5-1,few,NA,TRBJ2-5,CASSRTFGETQYF,TGCGCCAGCAGCAGAACATTCGGGGAGACCCAGTACTTC
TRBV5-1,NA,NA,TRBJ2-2,CASSSLGQLNTGELFF,TGCGCCAGCAGCTCCCTCGGACAGTTGAACACCGGGGAGCTGTTTTTT
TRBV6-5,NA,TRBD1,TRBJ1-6,CASREGQEYNSPLHF,TGTGCCAGCAGGGAGGGACAGGAATATAATTCACCCCTCCACTTT
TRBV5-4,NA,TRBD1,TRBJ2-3,CASSSSRRRGQADTQYF,TGTGCCAGCAGCTCATCGCGTAGACGAGGACAGGCCGATACGCAGTATTTT
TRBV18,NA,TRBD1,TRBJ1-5,CASSLQGADQPQHF,TGTGCCAGCTCACTACAGGGGGCTGATCAGCCCCAGCATTTT
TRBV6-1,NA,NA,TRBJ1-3,CASSEAGRAGNTIYF,TGTGCCAGCAGTGAAGCGGGGAGGGCAGGAAACACCATATATTTT
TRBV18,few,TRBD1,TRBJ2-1,CASSRSRDRGYNEQFF,TGTGCCAGCTCACGTTCCCGGGACAGAGGGTACAATGAGCAGTTCTTC
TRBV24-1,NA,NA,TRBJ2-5,CATSDFQGLGETQYF,TGTGCCACCAGTGATTTCCAGGGCCTGGGAGAGACCCAGTACTTC
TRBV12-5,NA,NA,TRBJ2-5,CASGLLGVRQETQYF,TGTGCTAGTGGTCTCCTAGGGGTCCGCCAAGAGACCCAGTACTTC